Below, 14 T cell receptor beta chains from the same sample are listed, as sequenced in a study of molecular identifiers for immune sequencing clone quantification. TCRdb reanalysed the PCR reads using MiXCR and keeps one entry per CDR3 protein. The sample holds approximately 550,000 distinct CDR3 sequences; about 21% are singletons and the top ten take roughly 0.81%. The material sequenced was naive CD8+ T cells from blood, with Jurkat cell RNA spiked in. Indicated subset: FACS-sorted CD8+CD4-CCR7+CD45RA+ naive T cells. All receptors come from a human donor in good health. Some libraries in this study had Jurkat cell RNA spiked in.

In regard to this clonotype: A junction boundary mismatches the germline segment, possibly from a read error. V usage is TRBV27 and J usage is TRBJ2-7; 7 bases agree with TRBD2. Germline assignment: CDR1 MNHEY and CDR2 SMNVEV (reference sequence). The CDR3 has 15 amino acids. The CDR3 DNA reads TGTGCCAGCAGACCTGGACTTGCGGGAGTACACGAGCAGCACTTC. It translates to CASRPGLAGVHEQHF.

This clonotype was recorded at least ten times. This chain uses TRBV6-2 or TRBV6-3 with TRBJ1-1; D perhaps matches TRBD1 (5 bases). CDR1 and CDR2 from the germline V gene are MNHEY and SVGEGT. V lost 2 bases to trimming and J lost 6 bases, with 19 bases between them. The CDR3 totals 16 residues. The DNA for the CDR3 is TGTGCCAGCAGTTACCCCTTGGGGGGATTTGGGGCTGAAGCTTTCTTT. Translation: CASSYPLGGFGAEAFF.

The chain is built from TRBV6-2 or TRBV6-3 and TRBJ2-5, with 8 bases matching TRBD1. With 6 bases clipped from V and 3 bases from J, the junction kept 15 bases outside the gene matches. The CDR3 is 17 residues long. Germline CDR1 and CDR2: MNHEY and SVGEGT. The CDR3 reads CASSPWTGPTLKETQYF. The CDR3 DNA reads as TGTGCCAGCAGCCCCTGGACAGGGCCCACACTTAAAGAGACCCAGTACTTC.

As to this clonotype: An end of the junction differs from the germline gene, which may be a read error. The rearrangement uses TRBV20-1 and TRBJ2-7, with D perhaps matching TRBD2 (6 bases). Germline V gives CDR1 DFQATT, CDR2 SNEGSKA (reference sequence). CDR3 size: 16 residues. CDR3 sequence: CSARDRRTGLSYGQYF. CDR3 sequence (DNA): TGCAGTGCTAGAGATCGACGGACGGGACTCTCCTACGGGCAGTACTTC.

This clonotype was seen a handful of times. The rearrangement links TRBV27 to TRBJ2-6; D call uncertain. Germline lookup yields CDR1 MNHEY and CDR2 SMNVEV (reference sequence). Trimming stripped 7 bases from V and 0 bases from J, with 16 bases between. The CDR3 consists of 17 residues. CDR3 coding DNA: TGTGCCAGCAAGGCAGGCACCTTTAGCTCTGGGGCCAACGTCCTGACTTTC. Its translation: CASKAGTFSSGANVLTF.

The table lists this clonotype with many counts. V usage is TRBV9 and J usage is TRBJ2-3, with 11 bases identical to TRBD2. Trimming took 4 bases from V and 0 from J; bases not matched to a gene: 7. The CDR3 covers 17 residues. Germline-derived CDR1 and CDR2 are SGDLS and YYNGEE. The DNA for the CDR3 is TGTGCCAGCAGCCTTCCACTAGCGGGGGAAAGCACAGATACGCAGTATTTT. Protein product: CASSLPLAGESTDTQYF.

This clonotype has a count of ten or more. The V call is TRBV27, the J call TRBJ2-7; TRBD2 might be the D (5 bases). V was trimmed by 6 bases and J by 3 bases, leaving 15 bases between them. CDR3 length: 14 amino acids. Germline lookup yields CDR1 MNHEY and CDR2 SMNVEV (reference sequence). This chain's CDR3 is CASSPRAEGYEQYF. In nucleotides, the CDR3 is TGTGCCAGCAGCCCGAGGGCCGAAGGCTACGAGCAGTACTTC.

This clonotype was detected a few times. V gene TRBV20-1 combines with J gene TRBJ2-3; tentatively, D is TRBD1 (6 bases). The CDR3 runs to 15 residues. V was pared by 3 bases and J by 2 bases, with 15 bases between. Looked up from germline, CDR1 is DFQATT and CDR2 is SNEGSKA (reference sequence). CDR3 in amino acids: CSARKTGFLTDTQYF. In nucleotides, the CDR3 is TGCAGTGCTAGGAAGACAGGTTTTCTCACAGATACGCAGTATTTT.

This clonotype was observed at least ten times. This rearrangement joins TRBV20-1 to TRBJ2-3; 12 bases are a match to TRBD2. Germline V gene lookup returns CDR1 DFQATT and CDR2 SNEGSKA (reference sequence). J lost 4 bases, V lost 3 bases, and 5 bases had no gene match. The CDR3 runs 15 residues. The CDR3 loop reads CSARDTSGGPDTQYF. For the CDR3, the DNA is TGCAGTGCTAGGGATACTAGCGGGGGGCCAGATACGCAGTATTTT.

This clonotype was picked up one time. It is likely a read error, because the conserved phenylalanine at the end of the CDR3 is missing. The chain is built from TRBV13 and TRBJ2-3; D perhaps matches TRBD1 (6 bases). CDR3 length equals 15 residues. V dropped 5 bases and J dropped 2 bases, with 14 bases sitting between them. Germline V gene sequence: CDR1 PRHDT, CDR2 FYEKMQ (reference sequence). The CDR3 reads CASSAWTAVTDTQYL. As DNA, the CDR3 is TGTGCCAGCAGCGCGTGGACAGCCGTCACAGATACGCAGTATCTT.

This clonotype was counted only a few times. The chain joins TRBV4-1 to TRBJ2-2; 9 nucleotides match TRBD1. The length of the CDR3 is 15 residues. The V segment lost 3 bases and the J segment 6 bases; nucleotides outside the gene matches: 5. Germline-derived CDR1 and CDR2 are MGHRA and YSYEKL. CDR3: CASSHTGGAPGELFF. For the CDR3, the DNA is TGCGCCAGCAGCCATACAGGGGGCGCGCCCGGGGAGCTGTTTTTT.

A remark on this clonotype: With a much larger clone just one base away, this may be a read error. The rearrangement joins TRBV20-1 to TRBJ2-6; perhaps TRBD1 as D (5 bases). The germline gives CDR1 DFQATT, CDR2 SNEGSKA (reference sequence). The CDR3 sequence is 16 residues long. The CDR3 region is CRADSDRSPGANVLTF. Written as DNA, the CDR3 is TGCAGGGCCGACAGCGATCGAAGCCCTGGGGCCAACGTCCTGACTTTC.

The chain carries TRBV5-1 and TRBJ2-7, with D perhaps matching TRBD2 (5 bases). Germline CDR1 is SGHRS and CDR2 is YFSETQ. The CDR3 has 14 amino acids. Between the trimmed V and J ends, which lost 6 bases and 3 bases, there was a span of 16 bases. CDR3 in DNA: TGCGCCAGCACCTCAGGACTCTCACTCTACGAGCAGTACTTC. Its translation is CASTSGLSLYEQYF.

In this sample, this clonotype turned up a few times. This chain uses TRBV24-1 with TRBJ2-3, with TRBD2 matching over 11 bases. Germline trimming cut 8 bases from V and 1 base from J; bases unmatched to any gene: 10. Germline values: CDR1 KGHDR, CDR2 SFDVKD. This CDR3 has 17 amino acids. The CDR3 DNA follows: TGTGCCACCAATGGGACTAGCGGAGGCGGGGGCACAGATACGCAGTATTTT. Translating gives CATNGTSGGGGTDTQYF.